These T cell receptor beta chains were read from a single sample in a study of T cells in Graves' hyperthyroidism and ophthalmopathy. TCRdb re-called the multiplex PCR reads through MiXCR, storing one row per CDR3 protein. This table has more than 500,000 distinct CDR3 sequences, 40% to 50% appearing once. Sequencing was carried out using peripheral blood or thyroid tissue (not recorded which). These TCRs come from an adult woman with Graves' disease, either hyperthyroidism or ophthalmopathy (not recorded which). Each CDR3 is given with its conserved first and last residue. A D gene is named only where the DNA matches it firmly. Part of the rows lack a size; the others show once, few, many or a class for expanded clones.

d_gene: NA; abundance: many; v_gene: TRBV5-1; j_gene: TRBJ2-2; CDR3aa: CASSFSETGELFF; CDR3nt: TGCGCCAGCAGCTTCTCGGAGACCGGGGAGCTGTTTTTT
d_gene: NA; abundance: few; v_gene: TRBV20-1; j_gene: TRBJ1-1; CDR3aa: CSARVLGGGTEAFF; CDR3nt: TGCAGTGCTAGAGTTCTCGGGGGCGGCACTGAAGCTTTCTTT
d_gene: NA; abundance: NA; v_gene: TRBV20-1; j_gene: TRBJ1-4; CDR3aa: CSARREDSTNEKLFF; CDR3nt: TGCAGTGCTCGCCGGGAAGACTCAACTAATGAAAAACTGTTTTTT
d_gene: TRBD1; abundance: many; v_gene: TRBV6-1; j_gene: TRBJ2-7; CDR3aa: CASSELGDRVEQYF; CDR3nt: TGTGCCAGCAGTGAATTGGGCGACAGGGTCGAGCAGTACTTC
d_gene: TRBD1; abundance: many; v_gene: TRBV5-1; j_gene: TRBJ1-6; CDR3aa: CASSAGTADNSPLHF; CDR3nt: TGCGCCAGCAGTGCCGGGACAGCGGATAATTCACCCCTCCACTTT
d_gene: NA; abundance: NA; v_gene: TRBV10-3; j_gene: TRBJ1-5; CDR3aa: CAISERTGGGPQHF; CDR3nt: TGTGCCATCAGTGAGCGGACGGGGGGTGGGCCCCAGCATTTT
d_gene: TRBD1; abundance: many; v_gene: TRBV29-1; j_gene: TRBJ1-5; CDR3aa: CSVGDSLNQPQHF; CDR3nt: TGCAGCGTGGGGGACAGCCTCAATCAGCCCCAGCATTTT
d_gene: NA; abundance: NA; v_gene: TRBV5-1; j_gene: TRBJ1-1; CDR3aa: CASRGRYSSNTEAFF; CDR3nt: TGCGCCAGCCGAGGGAGGTACAGCTCCAACACTGAAGCTTTCTTT
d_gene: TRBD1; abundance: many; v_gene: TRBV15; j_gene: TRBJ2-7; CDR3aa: CATSRDSGQGDPYEQYF; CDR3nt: TGTGCCACCAGCAGAGATTCGGGACAGGGGGATCCCTACGAGCAGTACTTC
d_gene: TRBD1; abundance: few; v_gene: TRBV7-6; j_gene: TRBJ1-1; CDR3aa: CASSPGGTGVPEAFF; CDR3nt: TGTGCCAGCAGCCCCGGCGGGACAGGGGTGCCTGAAGCTTTCTTT
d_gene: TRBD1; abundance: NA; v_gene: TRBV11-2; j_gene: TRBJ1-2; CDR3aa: CASSPNQLGDRGGYTF; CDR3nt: TGTGCCAGCAGCCCCAACCAACTGGGGGACAGGGGTGGCTACACCTTC
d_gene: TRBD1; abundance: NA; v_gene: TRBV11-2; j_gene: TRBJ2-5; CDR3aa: CASNQDADRGETQYF; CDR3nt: TGCGCCAGCAACCAAGATGCCGACAGGGGTGAGACCCAGTACTTC
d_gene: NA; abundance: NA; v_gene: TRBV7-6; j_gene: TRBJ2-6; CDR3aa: CASAVSDSGANVLTF; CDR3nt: TGTGCCAGCGCTGTTTCCGATTCTGGGGCCAACGTCCTGACTTTC
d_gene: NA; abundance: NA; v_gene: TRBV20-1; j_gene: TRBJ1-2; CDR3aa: CSARDRATSGDDGYTF; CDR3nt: TGCAGTGCTAGAGATAGGGCGACTTCCGGGGACGATGGCTACACCTTC
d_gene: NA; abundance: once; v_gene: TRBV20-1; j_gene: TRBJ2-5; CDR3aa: CSADLRQETQCF; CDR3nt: TGCAGTGCTGATCTTCGACAGGAGACCCAGTGCTTC
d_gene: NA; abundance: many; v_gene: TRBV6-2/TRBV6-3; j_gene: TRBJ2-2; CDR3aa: CASRLKRRGDTGELFF; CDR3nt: TGTGCCAGCAGACTCAAACGCAGGGGGGACACCGGGGAGCTGTTTTTT
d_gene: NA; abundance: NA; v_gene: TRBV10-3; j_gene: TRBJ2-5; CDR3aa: CAISESPGSETQYF; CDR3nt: TGTGCCATCAGTGAGTCTCCGGGATCAGAGACCCAGTACTTC
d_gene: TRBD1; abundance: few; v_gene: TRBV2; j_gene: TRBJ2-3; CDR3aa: CASSVPGQGNYTQYF; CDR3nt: TGTGCCAGCAGTGTTCCGGGACAGGGTAATTATACGCAGTATTTT
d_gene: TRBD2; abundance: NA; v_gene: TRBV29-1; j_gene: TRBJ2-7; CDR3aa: CSLEGLDEQYF; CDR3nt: TGCAGCTTGGAAGGACTAGACGAGCAGTACTTC
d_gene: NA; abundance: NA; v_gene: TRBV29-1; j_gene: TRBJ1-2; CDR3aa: CSVGNYGYTF; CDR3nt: TGCAGCGTGGGGAACTATGGCTACACCTTC
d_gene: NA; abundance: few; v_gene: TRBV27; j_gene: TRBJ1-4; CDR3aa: CASSSSRRRRNEKLFF; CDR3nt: TGTGCCAGCAGTTCCTCCCGTAGGAGGAGGAATGAAAAACTGTTTTTT
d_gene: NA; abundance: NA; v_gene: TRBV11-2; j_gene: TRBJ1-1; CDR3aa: CASREMGSAEAFF; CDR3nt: TGTGCCAGCAGGGAGATGGGGTCCGCTGAAGCTTTCTTT
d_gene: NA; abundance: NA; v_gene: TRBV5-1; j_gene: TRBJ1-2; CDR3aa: CASSNPQDQYGYTF; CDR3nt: TGCGCCAGCAGCAACCCACAGGACCAGTATGGCTACACCTTC
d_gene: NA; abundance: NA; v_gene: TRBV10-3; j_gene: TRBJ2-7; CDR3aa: CAISDQGRGPYF; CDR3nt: TGTGCCATCAGTGATCAGGGAAGGGGCCCGTACTTC
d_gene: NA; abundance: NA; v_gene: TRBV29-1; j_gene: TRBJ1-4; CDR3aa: CSVEGFTNEKLFF; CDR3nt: TGCAGCGTTGAAGGGTTTACTAATGAAAAACTGTTTTTT
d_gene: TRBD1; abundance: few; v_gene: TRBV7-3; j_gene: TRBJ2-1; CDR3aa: CASSLDRDNEQFF; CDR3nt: TGTGCCAGCAGCTTAGACAGGGATAATGAGCAGTTCTTC
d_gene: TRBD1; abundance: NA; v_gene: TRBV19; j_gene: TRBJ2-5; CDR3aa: CASSTDGQGQETQYF; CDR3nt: TGTGCCAGTAGTACGGATGGACAGGGCCAAGAGACCCAGTACTTC
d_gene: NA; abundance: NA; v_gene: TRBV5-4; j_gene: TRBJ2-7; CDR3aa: CASSPHVVPYEQYF; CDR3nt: TGTGCCAGCAGCCCACACGTTGTGCCCTACGAGCAGTACTTC
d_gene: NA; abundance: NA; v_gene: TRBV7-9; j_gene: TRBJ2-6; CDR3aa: CASSMGTGANVLTF; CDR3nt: TGTGCCAGCAGCATGGGGACAGGGGCCAACGTCCTGACTTTC
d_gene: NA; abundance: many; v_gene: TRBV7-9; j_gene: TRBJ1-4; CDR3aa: CASSEDSLYNEKLFF; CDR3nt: TGTGCCAGCAGCGAGGACAGTCTGTATAATGAAAAACTGTTTTTT
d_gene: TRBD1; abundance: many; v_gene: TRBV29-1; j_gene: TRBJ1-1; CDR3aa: CSAGTGAAFF; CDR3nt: TGCAGCGCAGGGACAGGGGCGGCTTTCTTT
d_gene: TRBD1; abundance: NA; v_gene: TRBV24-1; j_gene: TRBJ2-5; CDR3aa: CATSDEGTGTDGETQYF; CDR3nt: TGTGCCACCAGTGACGAAGGGACAGGGACGGATGGTGAGACCCAGTACTTC
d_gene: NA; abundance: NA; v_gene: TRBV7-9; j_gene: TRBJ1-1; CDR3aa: CASSSRQNMNTEAFF; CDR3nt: TGTGCCAGCAGCTCCCGACAGAACATGAACACTGAAGCTTTCTTT
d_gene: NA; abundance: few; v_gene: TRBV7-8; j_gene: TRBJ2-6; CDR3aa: CASSLRLVRNWVGANVLTF; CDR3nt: TGTGCCAGCAGCTTACGCCTAGTGCGGAATTGGGTCGGGGCCAACGTCCTGACTTTC
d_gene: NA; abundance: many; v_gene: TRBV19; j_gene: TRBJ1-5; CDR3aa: CASKEAGQYQPQHF; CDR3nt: TGTGCCAGTAAGGAAGCCGGACAGTATCAGCCCCAGCATTTT
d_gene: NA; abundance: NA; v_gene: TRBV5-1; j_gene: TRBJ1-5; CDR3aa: CASSPDAGSNQPQHF; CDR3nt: TGCGCCAGCAGCCCAGATGCTGGTAGCAATCAGCCCCAGCATTTT
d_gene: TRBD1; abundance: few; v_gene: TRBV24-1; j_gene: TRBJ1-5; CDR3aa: CATSEAGTGVQPQHF; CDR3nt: TGTGCCACCAGTGAAGCTGGGACAGGGGTTCAGCCCCAGCATTTT
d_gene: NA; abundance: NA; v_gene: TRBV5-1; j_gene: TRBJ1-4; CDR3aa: CASSPSDRGSEKLFF; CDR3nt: TGCGCCAGCAGCCCCTCCGATCGGGGGAGCGAAAAACTGTTTTTT
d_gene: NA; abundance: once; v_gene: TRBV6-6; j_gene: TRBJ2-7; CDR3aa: CASSYSSLTGRNYEQYF; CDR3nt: TGTGCCAGCAGTTACTCATCACTAACGGGACGTAACTACGAGCAGTACTTC
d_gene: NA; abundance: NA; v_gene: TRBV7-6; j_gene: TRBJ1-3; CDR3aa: CASSLNVFSGNTIYF; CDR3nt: TGTGCCAGCAGCTTAAATGTGTTTTCTGGAAACACCATATATTTT
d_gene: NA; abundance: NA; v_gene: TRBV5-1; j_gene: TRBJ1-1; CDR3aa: CASRNRENTEAFF; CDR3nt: TGCGCCAGCCGAAACAGGGAGAACACTGAAGCTTTCTTT
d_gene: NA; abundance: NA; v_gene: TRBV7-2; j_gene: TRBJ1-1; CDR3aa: CASSPMRGTEAFF; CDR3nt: TGTGCCAGCAGCCCCATGCGGGGCACTGAAGCTTTCTTT
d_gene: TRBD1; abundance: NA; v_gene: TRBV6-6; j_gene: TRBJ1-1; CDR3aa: CASRGQGRRTEAFF; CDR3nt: TGTGCCAGCAGAGGACAGGGCAGACGGACTGAAGCTTTCTTT
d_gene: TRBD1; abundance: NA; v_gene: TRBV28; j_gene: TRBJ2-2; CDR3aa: CASSSGQEITGELFF; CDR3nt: TGTGCCAGCAGTTCGGGACAGGAGATCACCGGGGAGCTGTTTTTT
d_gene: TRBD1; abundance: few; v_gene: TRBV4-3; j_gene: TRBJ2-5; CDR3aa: CASSQFGRDSPKQTQYF; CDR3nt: TGCGCCAGCAGCCAATTTGGACGGGACAGCCCCAAGCAGACCCAGTACTTC
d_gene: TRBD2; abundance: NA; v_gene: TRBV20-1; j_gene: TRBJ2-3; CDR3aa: CSARAPSGYTQYF; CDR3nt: TGCAGTGCTAGAGCTCCTAGCGGTTATACGCAGTATTTT
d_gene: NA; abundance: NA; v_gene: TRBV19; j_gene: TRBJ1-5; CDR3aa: CASRSGSNQPQHF; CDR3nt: TGTGCCAGTAGGTCCGGCAGCAATCAGCCCCAGCATTTT
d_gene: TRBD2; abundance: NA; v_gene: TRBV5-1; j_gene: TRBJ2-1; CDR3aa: CASSLAAGLANEQFF; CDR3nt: TGCGCCAGCAGCTTGGCCGCGGGACTAGCAAATGAGCAGTTCTTC
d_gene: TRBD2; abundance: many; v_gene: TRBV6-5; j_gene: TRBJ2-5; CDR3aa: CASGPSGRTETQYF; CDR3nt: TGTGCCAGCGGCCCTAGCGGGAGGACAGAGACCCAGTACTTC
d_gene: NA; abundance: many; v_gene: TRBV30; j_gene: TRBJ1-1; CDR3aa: CAWSPITGNYAFF; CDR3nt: TGTGCCTGGAGTCCCATAACAGGGAATTATGCTTTCTTT